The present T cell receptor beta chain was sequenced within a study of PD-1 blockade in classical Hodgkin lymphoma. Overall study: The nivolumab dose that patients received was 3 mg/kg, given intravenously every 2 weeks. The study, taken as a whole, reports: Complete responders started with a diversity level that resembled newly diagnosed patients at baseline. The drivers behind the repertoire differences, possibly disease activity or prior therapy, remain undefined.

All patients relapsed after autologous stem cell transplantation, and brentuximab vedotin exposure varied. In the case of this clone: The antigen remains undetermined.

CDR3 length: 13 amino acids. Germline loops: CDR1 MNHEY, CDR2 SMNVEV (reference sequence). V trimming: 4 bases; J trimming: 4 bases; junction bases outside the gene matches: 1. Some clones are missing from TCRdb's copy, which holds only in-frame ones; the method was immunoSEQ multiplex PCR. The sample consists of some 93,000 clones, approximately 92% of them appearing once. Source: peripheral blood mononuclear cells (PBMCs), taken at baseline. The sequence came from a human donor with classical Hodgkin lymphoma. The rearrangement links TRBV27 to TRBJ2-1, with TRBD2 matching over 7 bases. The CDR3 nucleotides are TGTGCCAGCAGTTACGGGAGGTACAATGAGCAGTTCTTC. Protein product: CASSYGRYNEQFF.